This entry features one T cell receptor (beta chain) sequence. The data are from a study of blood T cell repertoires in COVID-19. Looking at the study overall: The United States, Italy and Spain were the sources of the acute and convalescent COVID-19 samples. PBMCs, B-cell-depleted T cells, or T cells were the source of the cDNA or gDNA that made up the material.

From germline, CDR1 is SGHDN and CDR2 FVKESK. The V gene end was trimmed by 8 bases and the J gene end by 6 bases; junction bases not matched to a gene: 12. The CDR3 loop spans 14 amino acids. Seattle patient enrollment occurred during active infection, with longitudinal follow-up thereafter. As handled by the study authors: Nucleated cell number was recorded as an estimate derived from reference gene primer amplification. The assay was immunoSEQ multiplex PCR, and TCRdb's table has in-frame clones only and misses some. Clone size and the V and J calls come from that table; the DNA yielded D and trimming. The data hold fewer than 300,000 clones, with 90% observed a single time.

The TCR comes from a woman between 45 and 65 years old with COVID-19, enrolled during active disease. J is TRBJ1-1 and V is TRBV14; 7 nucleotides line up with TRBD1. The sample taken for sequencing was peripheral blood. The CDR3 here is CASGNRGSSAEAFF. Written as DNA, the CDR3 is TGTGCCAGCGGCAACAGGGGTTCAAGCGCTGAAGCTTTCTTT.